These 5 T cell receptor beta chains were all obtained from the same sample, sequenced in a study of cytomegalovirus exposure and HLA in healthy donors. With 60 Vbeta and 13 Jbeta primers, the PCR was carried out. Assay: immunoSEQ multiplex PCR; the TCRdb copy retains only in-frame clones and omits some. The repertoire holds about 41,000 clones, with about 85% as singletons. Material for sequencing was PBMCs. Source of these receptors: a man aged 50 or older in good health and CMV-seronegative.

The J gene is TRBJ1-3, the V gene TRBV7-9, with D unresolved. The V end lost 3 bases, the J end lost 10 bases, and 13 bases lay between the germline ends. This CDR3 comprises 13 residues. The germline gives CDR1 SEHNR, CDR2 FQNEAQ (reference sequence). The CDR3 coding sequence is TGTGCCAGCAGCTTTTACGATGTCCGGACCATATATTTT. Protein sequence: CASSFYDVRTIYF. Combining the CDR3 with reference TRBV7-9 and TRBJ1-3 gives the whole variable domain DTGVSQNPRHKITKRGQNVTFRCDPISEHNRLYWYRQTLGQGPEFLTYFQNEAQLEKSRLLSDRFSAERPKGSFSTLEIQRTEQGDSAMYLCASSFYDVRTIYFGEGSWLTVV.

This clone appeared a few times. This chain joins TRBV4-3 and TRBJ2-3, with 9 bases aligning to TRBD1. CDR1 LGHNA and CDR2 YSLEER come from the germline V gene. The CDR3 runs 16 residues. After removal of 0 bases from V and 1 base from J, the junction contained 2 bases not matched to a gene. The DNA for the CDR3 is TGCGCCAGCAGCCAAGAAAGGACAGGGGGCACAGATACGCAGTATTTT. Amino acid sequence: CASSQERTGGTDTQYF.

This clone was detected only once. The chain links TRBV19 to TRBJ2-3; 7 bases agree with TRBD2. Germline V CDR1 and CDR2: LNHDA, SQIVND (reference sequence). J gave up 8 bases and V 1 base, and 6 bases lay outside the gene matches. This CDR3 region has 14 residues. CDR3 amino acids: CASSIGAGDGTQYF. CDR3 in DNA: TGTGCCAGTAGTATAGGGGCGGGAGATGGTACGCAGTATTTT.

This clone was seen a few times. The chain is built from TRBV19 and TRBJ2-7; TRBD1 matches 7 bases. Per germline, CDR1 LNHDA and CDR2 SQIVND (reference sequence). The CDR3 runs to 14 residues. V lost 8 bases to trimming and J lost 0 bases; unmatched junction nucleotides: 7. CDR3 DNA: TGTGCCAGTGGGGAGACAGGGCCCTCCTACGAGCAGTACTTC. This sequence encodes CASGETGPSYEQYF.

The chain combines TRBV5-4 with TRBJ2-5, with TRBD1 matching over 8 bases. The CDR3 has 14 amino acids. The germline V gene has CDR1 SGHNT and CDR2 YYREEE (reference sequence). After removal of 7 bases from V and 7 bases from J, the junction contained 12 bases not matched to a gene. The CDR3 coding sequence is TGTGCCAGCGGCGAAGGGACAGACAGGGGGACCCAGTACTTC. It codes for CASGEGTDRGTQYF. Full variable domain (rest looked up from reference TRBV5-4 and TRBJ2-5): ETGVTQSPTHLIKTRGQQVTLRCSSQSGHNTVSWYQQALGQGPQFIFQYYREEENGRGNFPPRFSGLQFPNYSSELNVNALELDDSALYLCASGEGTDRGTQYFGPGTRLLVL.